These 14 T cell receptor beta chains originate from one sample sequenced in a study of T cell changes during pregnancy in multiple sclerosis. TCRdb's copy holds only in-frame clones and misses some; the assay was immunoSEQ multiplex PCR. The sample gives some 31,000 clones, around nine tenths of which show up once; 5.7% is in the top ten. This specimen consisted of CD8+ T cells from peripheral blood mononuclear cells, obtained before pregnancy. The receptors were gathered from a female donor with multiple sclerosis, enrolled in a pregnancy study.

The chain carries TRBV9 and TRBJ2-1, with D possibly matching TRBD1 (5 bases). CDR3 length: 18 amino acids. The ends were cut back, 0 bases at V and 3 bases at J, with 19 bases in the middle. Germline CDR1 reads SGDLS; CDR2 reads YYNGEE. The CDR3 DNA follows: TGTGCCAGCAGCGTAGCTCCCCTACAGGTTCTACTCTACAATGAGCAGTTCTTC. This gives the protein CASSVAPLQVLLYNEQFF. Based on the CDR3 plus reference TRBV9 and TRBJ2-1, the full variable domain is DSGVTQTPKHLITATGQRVTLRCSPRSGDLSVYWYQQSLDQGLQFLIQYYNGEERAKGNILERFSAQQFPDLHSELNLSSLELGDSALYFCASSVAPLQVLLYNEQFFGPGTRLTVL.

CDR3 bases: TGTGCCTGGAGTGACTCCCTGGGGGGTGGGGGAGAGACCCAGTACTTC. It yields the protein CAWSDSLGGGGETQYF. The V and J genes are TRBV30 and TRBJ2-5; possibly TRBD2 for D (6 bases). CDR1 is GTSNPN and CDR2 is SVGIG in the germline V gene (reference sequence). Trimming pared 1 base from V and 4 bases from J, leaving 19 bases between. CDR3 length: 16 residues.

This chain links TRBV7-6 with TRBJ2-5, with D perhaps TRBD1 (6 bases). This CDR3 contains 18 residues. Germline loops: CDR1 SGHVS, CDR2 FNYEAQ. V was shortened by 2 bases and J by 6 bases, with 25 bases between the two germline ends. CDR3 in amino acids: CASSLKTGGSGKGKTQYF. DNA of the CDR3: TGTGCCAGCAGCTTAAAGACAGGTGGGAGCGGAAAGGGGAAGACCCAGTACTTC.

V and J are TRBV6-5 and TRBJ1-1; D is possibly TRBD1 (6 bases). The CDR3 length is 16 residues. Trimming took off 2 bases at V and 3 bases at J, with 16 bases between the two ends. Germline V CDR1 and CDR2: MNHEY, SVGAGI. The CDR3 here is CASSYPNRVGHTEAFF. CDR3 in DNA: TGTGCCAGCAGTTACCCCAACAGGGTAGGTCACACTGAAGCTTTCTTT.

This chain joins TRBV7-6 and TRBJ1-2; 7 positions match TRBD1. The trim removed 5 bases at V and 3 bases at J, leaving 15 bases unmatched. Germline values: CDR1 SGHVS, CDR2 FNYEAQ. This CDR3 spans 17 amino acids. The CDR3: CASSDQRDSPAYYGYTF. Written as DNA, the CDR3 is TGTGCCAGCAGCGACCAAAGGGACAGCCCCGCGTACTATGGCTACACCTTC.

The J gene is TRBJ2-5, the V gene TRBV5-4; TRBD2 matches 7 bases. The V segment lost 2 bases and the J segment 1 base; nucleotides outside the gene matches: 11. Germline V gene sequence: CDR1 SGHNT, CDR2 YYREEE (reference sequence). The CDR3 consists of 17 residues. CDR3 nucleotides: TGTGCCAGCAGCTTCTCGGGTGAGGCTAGCGGCCAAGAGACCCAGTACTTC. This encodes CASSFSGEASGQETQYF.

The rearrangement joins TRBV11-2 to TRBJ2-1, with 9 bases matching TRBD2. CDR3 length: 14 amino acids. J lost 9 bases, V lost 3 bases, and 6 bases had no gene match. The germline CDR1 and CDR2 sequences are SGHAT and FQNNGV. CDR3: CASSLAGGPSEQFF. CDR3 coding DNA: TGTGCCAGCAGCTTGGCGGGGGGGCCGAGTGAGCAGTTCTTC.

The chain combines TRBV18 with TRBJ2-5, with 8 bases lining up with TRBD1. CDR3 length: 15 residues. Germline V lookup: CDR1 KGHSH, CDR2 LQKENI. Trimming took 6 bases from V and 5 from J; bases not matched to a gene: 11. CDR3 sequence (DNA): TGTGCCAGCTCGGGGGACAGGAGAAATGCGGAGACCCAGTACTTC. This encodes CASSGDRRNAETQYF.

Judged by abundance, this clone is medium-sized. The chain employs TRBV9 and TRBJ1-2; 8 nucleotides agree with TRBD1. CDR1 and CDR2 (germline): SGDLS, YYNGEE. This CDR3 spans 17 amino acids. V was clipped by 0 bases and J by 5 bases; unmatched bases: 12. Here the CDR3 DNA reads TGTGCCAGCAGCGTAGACGGAGAAGGGACAGGCATTTATGGCTACACCTTC. This translates into CASSVDGEGTGIYGYTF.

The chain is built from TRBV10-3 and TRBJ2-1, with 9 positions matching TRBD2. Germline values: CDR1 ENHRY, CDR2 SYGVKD. CDR3 length: 14 residues. V trimming: 6 bases; J trimming: 3 bases; junction bases outside the gene matches: 3. The chain's CDR3 is CAIRSGGIYNEQFF. DNA of the CDR3: TGTGCCATCAGAAGCGGGGGGATCTACAATGAGCAGTTCTTC.

V and J are TRBV6-5 and TRBJ2-1; D unresolved. Between the trimmed V and J ends, which lost 3 bases and 10 bases, there was a span of 13 bases. Per the germline V gene, CDR1 is MNHEY and CDR2 is SVGAGI. The CDR3 covers 13 residues. CDR3 coding DNA: TGTGCCAGCAGTTATCCCCAGGCAGGAGAGCAGTTCTTC. Translation: CASSYPQAGEQFF.

This chain uses TRBV19 with TRBJ2-1; tentatively, D is TRBD1 (6 bases). Between the trimmed V and J ends, which lost 0 bases and 1 base, there was a span of 13 bases. CDR3 size: 17 residues. Germline loops: CDR1 LNHDA, CDR2 SQIVND (reference sequence). This CDR3 is CASSIDLRGSSYNEQFF. CDR3 nucleotide sequence: TGTGCCAGTAGTATAGATCTTAGGGGGTCTTCCTACAATGAGCAGTTCTTC.

The chain recombines TRBV6-5 with TRBJ1-2; D remains unclear. Between the trimmed V and J ends, which lost 0 bases and 0 bases, there was a span of 8 bases. CDR3 length: 15 amino acids. Germline values: CDR1 MNHEY, CDR2 SVGAGI. DNA of the CDR3: TGTGCCAGCAGTTACTCTGCATCAGCTAACTATGGCTACACCTTC. It encodes CASSYSASANYGYTF.

This clone is a singleton in its sample. The rearrangement uses TRBV30 and TRBJ2-7; D is ambiguous. CDR3 length: 13 amino acids. Germline V gene data show CDR1 as GTSNPN and CDR2 as SVGIG (reference sequence). Trimming stripped 1 base from V and 1 base from J, with 8 bases between. CDR3 protein: CAWSGVISYEQYF. CDR3 coding DNA: TGTGCCTGGAGTGGTGTAATTTCCTACGAGCAGTACTTC.